This T cell receptor beta chain is from a study of T cells in women clearing cervical HPV infection. Regarding this clone: An end of the junction does not agree with germline; a read error may underlie this. From the germline J gene comes the end of the CDR3, since the read stops 3 residues before it.

Measured with immunoSEQ multiplex PCR; TCRdb has only the in-frame clones, and not every one. The sample includes roughly 48,000 clones. This CDR3 region has 13 residues. The V gene's germline CDR1 is LNHDA and CDR2 SQIVND (reference sequence). The chain combines TRBV19 with TRBJ2-5; 8 positions match TRBD1. Sequencing was carried out using blood buffy coat. The TCR sequence derives from a woman aged 18 to 69 with a cervical HPV16 infection that either progressed to CIN3+ or cleared (not recorded which). CDR3 residues: CAGSVRTGETQYF. Incomplete CDR3 DNA: TGTGCCGGTAGTGTTAGGACAGGGGAGACC.